Sequencing of this TCR beta chain was carried out in a study of blood T cell repertoires in COVID-19 (dated by TCRdb to 2019 to 2021). Background for the entire study: Samples covering the acute and convalescent phases of COVID-19 were provided by collaborators in the United States, Italy and Spain. The samples were drawn from two sources: the first 160 participants of the ongoing ImmuneRACE study, and over 950 subjects contributed by 6 global collaborators. The repertoires were released in a freely available public database meant as a resource for research on the immune response to SARS-CoV-2. The dataset comprised deeply sampled blood TCRbeta repertoires from subjects exposed to, actively infected with, or recovered from COVID-19. The prospective study material was composed of cDNA or gDNA derived from T cells, B-cell-depleted T cells, or PBMCs. A de-identified subject ID, COVID-19 status, age in years and sex were almost always included in the sample metadata. Where available, HLA class I and class II types were obtained from metadata supplied by the sample provider rather than from assay-based typing. The investigation overall reported the following: Clinical and demographic metadata were provided uncurated, with the amount varying by source and participant.

One collaborating source in Seattle enrolled patients during active infection and followed them longitudinally through the course of disease. Each collaborating institution followed its own protocols to collect whole blood in K2EDTA tubes. For TCRbeta analysis, collaborators shipped samples as frozen whole blood, isolated PBMCs, or DNA extracted from either of those sample types. Note on this clone: Its antigen is still unknown. No much larger clone exists at a distance of one base, and base qualities are not known.

TCRbeta CDR3 regions were amplified from genomic DNA using the immunoSEQ Assay, a bias-controlled multiplex PCR. In the source study's methods: The number of nucleated cells in each sample was estimated from the amplification of reference gene primers within the assay. To quantify the absolute abundance of each unique TCRbeta CDR3 rearrangement, sequence reads were collapsed and filtered. For each sample, productive Simpson clonality was calculated as the square root of Simpson's diversity index across productive rearrangements. TCRdb's version of the immuneACCESS table is confined to in-frame rearrangements and falls short of the full clone set. An unresolved V gene accounts for under half of the shortfall where checked; the remainder is of unknown origin. V and J calls and clone size are as listed in that table; D and trimming were resolved from the DNA. A total of about 240,000 clones appear in this sample, 82% of them only once. The ten largest clones capture approximately 8% of the sample.

Material for sequencing was peripheral blood. The TCR was taken from a woman older than 75 with COVID-19, enrolled during active disease.

The CDR3 sequence is CASRRGLGGNTIYF. Read as DNA, the sequence is TGTGCCAGCAGGAGAGGGCTGGGAGGAAACACCATATATTTT. This chain joins TRBV6-5 to TRBJ1-3, with the D gene not confidently named. The germline V gene gives CDR1 as MNHEY and CDR2 as SVGAGI. V is pared back by 6 bases and J by 4 bases, with 13 bases lying between the germline termini. From cysteine to phenylalanine, the CDR3 is 14 amino acids long. Just CDR3 DNA is preserved here, 42 bases in frame from base 1.